This T cell receptor beta chain was documented in a study of cytomegalovirus exposure and HLA in healthy donors. Study conclusions and caveats: Later findings reportedly placed an Asian-associated ancestry cluster below the approximately 670-donor mean for N-insertions. Owing to their indistinguishability, certain V segments, notably TRBV6-2 and TRBV6-3, were excluded. Associated with cytomegalovirus, according to the listing, were around 170 TCR beta chains. Several of the most significant clusters appeared, in a later analysis, to be linked to common viral pathogens.

Details on this clone: Its specificity is unknown.

V dropped 3 bases and J dropped 6; count of bases not matched to a gene: 10. CDR1 is MGHDK and CDR2 is SYGVNS in the germline V gene. This CDR3 spans 16 amino acids. Primers for the PCR totalled 60 Vbeta and 13 Jbeta. Sequenced by immunoSEQ multiplex PCR; TCRdb stores in-frame clones only, minus some. The sample holds some 180,000 clones, about 10% seen once. This clonotype was sampled from a woman in her thirties in good health and CMV-seropositive. The source material was PBMCs. The rearrangement joins TRBV25-1 to TRBJ2-3; the match to TRBD1 covers 9 bases. The CDR3 nucleotides are TGTGCCAGCAGTGAGTCGCTGGGACAGGGAAGGGATACGCAGTATTTT. Residues: CASSESLGQGRDTQYF.